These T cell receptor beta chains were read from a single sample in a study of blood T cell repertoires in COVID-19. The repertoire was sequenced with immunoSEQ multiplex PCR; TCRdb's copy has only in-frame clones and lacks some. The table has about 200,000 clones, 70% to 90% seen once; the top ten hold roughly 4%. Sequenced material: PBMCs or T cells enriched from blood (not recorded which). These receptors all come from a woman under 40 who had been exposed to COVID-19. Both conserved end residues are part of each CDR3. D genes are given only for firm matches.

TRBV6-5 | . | CASSYSAGWEQYF
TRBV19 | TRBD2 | CASSIRGGLPPNYEQYF
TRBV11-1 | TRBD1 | CASSQGVDTMDTEAFF
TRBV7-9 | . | CASSLMGLGANEQFF
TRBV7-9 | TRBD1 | CASSQQAGTGDYGYTF
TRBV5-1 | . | CASSLVGRVTDTQYF
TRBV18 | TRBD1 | CASSKGGGSQPQHF
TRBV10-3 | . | CAISSVGDTEAFF
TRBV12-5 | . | CASGLVTWGWTDKNTGELFF
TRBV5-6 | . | CASSLGAENQPQHF
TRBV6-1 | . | CASSEARHPESGNTIYF
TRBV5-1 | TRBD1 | CASSLDRGVRGYTF
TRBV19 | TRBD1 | CASSTWTGGNTGELFF
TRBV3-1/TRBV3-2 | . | CASSQGRGGANVLTF
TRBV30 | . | CAWSRGTAYEQYF
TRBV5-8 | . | CASSSPHYSGNTIYF
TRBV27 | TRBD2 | CASSLRSGGIRSEQYF
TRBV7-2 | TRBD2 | CASSLVSGGSGSYNEQFF
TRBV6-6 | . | CASSPRAQPEVSNQPQHF
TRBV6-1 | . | CASSEAARNTIYF
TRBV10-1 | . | CASSETLVPGFF
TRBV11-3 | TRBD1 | CASSFRSGGGYEQYF
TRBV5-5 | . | CASSLVGGQTPSPLHF
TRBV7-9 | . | CASSPGTPNYGYTF